The 23 T cell receptor beta chains reported below all come from one sample, sequenced in a study of blood T cell repertoires in COVID-19 (dated by TCRdb to about 2020). Libraries came from the immunoSEQ multiplex PCR assay. TCRdb carries this immuneACCESS record with in-frame sequences only. Its versions omit some clonotypes, under half of them owing to an unresolved V gene in the studies checked, with the rest unexplained. Here the sample has about 16,000 clones; approximately 88% occur a single time. The ten top clones hold around 12% of the sample. The sample consisted of peripheral blood. These receptors came from a human donor in a cohort sampled during active COVID-19.

V and J are TRBV29-1 and TRBJ1-5; D ambiguous. The CDR3 runs to 13 residues. In germline, CDR1 is SQVTM, CDR2 ANQGSEA. Trimming pared 4 bases from V and 7 bases from J, leaving 14 bases between. In nucleotides, the CDR3 is TGCAGCGTTGTAGGAGGGATAGGCCAGCCCCAGCATTTT. Translation: CSVVGGIGQPQHF.

This sequence joins TRBV19 and TRBJ2-7; D is possibly TRBD2 (6 bases). The CDR3 has 13 amino acids. Germline values: CDR1 LNHDA, CDR2 SQIVND (reference sequence). V lost 4 bases and J 3 bases, leaving 10 bases between the germline ends. As DNA, the CDR3 is TGTGCCAGTAGTAACCAGGGAGGCTACGAGCAGTACTTC. Amino acid sequence: CASSNQGGYEQYF.

The chain employs TRBV28 and TRBJ1-2, with D maybe TRBD1 (6 bases). V was clipped by 7 bases and J by 5 bases, with 17 bases between them. The germline gives CDR1 MDHEN, CDR2 SYDVKM. This CDR3 comprises 14 residues. The CDR3 reads CASIRSGVGYGYTF. CDR3 sequence (DNA): TGTGCCAGCATCCGATCAGGGGTTGGGTATGGCTACACCTTC.

The rearrangement uses TRBV7-3 and TRBJ2-3, with 8 bases lining up with TRBD2. V was clipped by 4 bases and J by 0 bases; unmatched bases: 9. The CDR3 length is 17 residues. Germline V gene data show CDR1 as SGHTA and CDR2 as FQGTGA. The CDR3 here is CASSSGVLAGSTDTQYF. CDR3 coding DNA: TGTGCCAGCAGCTCGGGGGTCCTAGCGGGCAGCACAGATACGCAGTATTTT.

The rearrangement joins TRBV28 to TRBJ2-5; 8 bases map to TRBD2. Losses at the gene ends were 6 bases for V and 5 bases for J; bases not matched to a gene: 8. CDR3 length: 14 residues. Germline lookup yields CDR1 MDHEN and CDR2 SYDVKM. The CDR3 protein is CASRGSGGRETQYF. The CDR3 DNA is TGTGCCAGCAGAGGGTCGGGGGGGCGTGAGACCCAGTACTTC.

CDR3: CASSATSGGLHEQFF. The CDR3 nucleotides are TGTGCCAGCAGCGCCACTAGCGGGGGGTTGCATGAGCAGTTCTTC. This chain links TRBV9 with TRBJ2-1; 12 nucleotides align to TRBD2. From germline, CDR1 is SGDLS and CDR2 YYNGEE. With 3 bases clipped from V and 8 bases from J, the junction kept 6 bases outside the gene matches. The CDR3 covers 15 residues.

The genes are TRBV2 and TRBJ1-4; D is undetermined. Germline-derived CDR1 and CDR2 are SNHLY and FYNNEI. The CDR3 spans 14 residues. The ends were cut back, 7 bases at V and 5 bases at J, with 14 bases in the middle. CDR3 nucleotides: TGTGCCAGCACCCTTGGCGGGCAAAATGAAAAACTGTTTTTT. It specifies CASTLGGQNEKLFF.

CDR3 loop: CASSYDSGNTIYF. CDR3 bases: TGTGCCAGCAGTTACGACTCGGGAAACACCATATATTTT. The gene calls are TRBV6-6 and TRBJ1-3; D gene unclear. V lost 2 bases and J lost 4, with 6 bases in between. This CDR3 contains 13 residues. The V gene's germline CDR1 is MNHNY and CDR2 SVGAGI (reference sequence).

The rearrangement links TRBV11-2 to TRBJ1-5; D uncertain. The CDR3 contains 15 residues. Looked up from germline, CDR1 is SGHAT and CDR2 is FQNNGV. V dropped 4 bases and J dropped 4 bases, with 14 bases sitting between them. The CDR3 is CASSSEGLRNQPQHF. The CDR3 DNA reads TGTGCCAGCAGCTCTGAGGGCCTTCGAAATCAGCCCCAGCATTTT.

CDR3 sequence (DNA): TGTGCCAGCAGCTTAGCCTCTAGCGGCCTCTCTGGTGAGCAGTTCTTC. Amino acids: CASSLASSGLSGEQFF. The chain is built from TRBV7-2 and TRBJ2-1; 7 nucleotides match TRBD2. Looked up from germline, CDR1 is SGHTA and CDR2 is FQGNSA. The CDR3 runs to 16 residues. With 0 bases clipped from V and 9 bases from J, the junction kept 11 bases outside the gene matches.

This clone was seen only once. The rearrangement joins TRBV2 to TRBJ2-7; weak D call: TRBD1 (5 bases). The CDR3 covers 12 residues. Germline CDR1 and CDR2: SNHLY and FYNNEI. V lost 8 bases, J lost 0 bases, and 8 bases lay in between. CDR3 in amino acids: CASGALSYEQYF. In DNA, the CDR3 is TGTGCCAGCGGGGCCCTCTCCTACGAGCAGTACTTC.

V and J are TRBV7-8 and TRBJ1-1; the D gene is possibly TRBD1 (6 bases). Trimming took 5 bases from V and 5 from J, leaving 18 bases between them. This CDR3 comprises 15 residues. Germline CDR1 is SGHVS and CDR2 is FQNEAQ. CDR3 amino acids: CASSTYRQAPTEAFF. CDR3 DNA sequence: TGTGCCAGCAGCACCTACCGACAGGCCCCAACTGAAGCTTTCTTT.

This clone was counted once. V is TRBV6-6 and J is TRBJ2-2; D may be TRBD1 (6 bases). This CDR3 has 14 residues. The germline CDR1 and CDR2 sequences are MNHNY and SVGAGI (reference sequence). V was cut by 8 bases and J by 0 bases, with 10 bases left in between. For the CDR3, the DNA is TGTGCCAGCCGTAGGGACACGAACACCGGGGAGCTGTTTTTT. Protein product: CASRRDTNTGELFF.

This sequence joins TRBV13 and TRBJ1-1; 7 bases align to TRBD1. The V segment lost 5 bases and the J segment 0 bases; nucleotides outside the gene matches: 3. CDR3 length: 14 residues. Germline values: CDR1 PRHDT, CDR2 FYEKMQ (reference sequence). The CDR3 here is CASSPGQMNTEAFF. Written as DNA, the CDR3 is TGTGCCAGCAGCCCGGGACAGATGAACACTGAAGCTTTCTTT.

The chain couples TRBV6-1 to TRBJ1-1; perhaps TRBD1 as D (6 bases). The CDR3 is 13 residues long. V was cut by 8 bases and J by 1 base, with 11 bases left in between. Germline-derived CDR1 and CDR2 are MNHNS and SASEGT. The CDR3 loop reads CASGTGSNTEAFF. The DNA of the CDR3 is TGTGCCAGCGGTACAGGGTCGAACACTGAAGCTTTCTTT.

The gene calls are TRBV28 and TRBJ1-5, with unresolved D. The germline gives CDR1 MDHEN, CDR2 SYDVKM. V lost 7 bases to trimming and J lost 3 bases, with 19 bases between them. The CDR3 has 16 amino acids. DNA for the CDR3: TGTGCCAGCACCACGGCCGGGGTTTACTTCAATCAGCCCCAGCATTTT. Amino acid sequence: CASTTAGVYFNQPQHF.

In DNA form, the CDR3 reads TGTGCCAGCAGCTTGGACAGGGGGGCGACGGCCGGGGAGCTGTTTTTT. Protein: CASSLDRGATAGELFF. This chain connects TRBV5-5 to TRBJ2-2, with TRBD1 identical over 8 bases. CDR3 length: 16 residues. The J segment lost 6 bases and the V segment lost 0 bases, leaving 7 bases of the junction unmatched. Germline V gene sequence: CDR1 SGHKS, CDR2 YYEKEE (reference sequence).

The chain couples TRBV7-9 to TRBJ1-2; D call uncertain. Germline CDR1 is SEHNR and CDR2 is FQNEAQ (reference sequence). V was cut by 3 bases and J by 1 base, with 12 bases left in between. The CDR3 spans 15 residues. The CDR3 nucleotides are TGTGCCAGCAGCTTGAATCAGGCCATTAACTATGGCTACACCTTC. Protein sequence: CASSLNQAINYGYTF. Together with reference TRBV7-9 and TRBJ1-2, the CDR3 gives the full variable domain: DTGVSQNPRHKITKRGQNVTFRCDPISEHNRLYWYRQTLGQGPEFLTYFQNEAQLEKSRLLSDRFSAERPKGSFSTLEIQRTEQGDSAMYLCASSLNQAINYGYTFGSGTRLTVV.

V usage is TRBV5-4 and J usage is TRBJ2-7; D is unclear. The V gene lost 0 bases and the J gene lost 4 bases, with 8 bases spanning the gap. Per the germline V gene, CDR1 is SGHNT and CDR2 is YYREEE (reference sequence). The CDR3 has 13 residues. CDR3 sequence (DNA): TGTGCCAGCAGCTTGGGGGCCCAGTACGAGCAGTACTTC. Translation gives CASSLGAQYEQYF.

The gene calls are TRBV15 and TRBJ2-7; no clear D gene. This CDR3 contains 14 residues. Germline V gene sequence: CDR1 LNHNV, CDR2 YYDKDF (reference sequence). Between the trimmed V and J ends, which lost 0 bases and 4 bases, there was a span of 10 bases. The CDR3 DNA follows: TGTGCCACCAGCAGAGATATCCGAGGATACGAGCAGTACTTC. Its translation: CATSRDIRGYEQYF.

This clone was seen a handful of times. The genes are TRBV6-5 and TRBJ2-7; 10 bases match TRBD1. The V gene end was trimmed by 8 bases and the J gene end by 4 bases; junction bases not matched to a gene: 5. The CDR3 loop spans 13 amino acids. Germline V lookup: CDR1 MNHEY, CDR2 SVGAGI. CDR3: CASGRTGGYEQYF. Written as DNA, the CDR3 is TGTGCCAGCGGAAGGACAGGGGGTTACGAGCAGTACTTC.

The rearrangement links TRBV5-5 to TRBJ2-1; a possible D gene is TRBD2 (5 bases). The CDR3 sequence is 16 residues long. Trimming stripped 5 bases from V and 3 bases from J, with 18 bases between. Germline-derived CDR1 and CDR2 are SGHKS and YYEKEE (reference sequence). The CDR3 nucleotides are TGTGCCAGCAGGAGTCCCGACAAGAGGGTCTACAATGAGCAGTTCTTC. This codes for CASRSPDKRVYNEQFF.

This clone was seen only a few times. V and J are TRBV20-1 and TRBJ2-7; 11 bases are a match to TRBD1. The CDR3 extends over 14 amino acids. Germline CDR1 DFQATT, CDR2 SNEGSKA (reference sequence). Unmatched junction bases numbered 7, after V lost 3 bases and J lost 6 bases. The CDR3 loop reads CSASPGQGVTEQYF. The CDR3 bases are TGCAGTGCTAGTCCGGGACAGGGGGTCACCGAGCAGTACTTC.